This T cell receptor (beta chain) emerged from a study of T cell repertoires in cytomegalovirus infection. Study at large: Recently identified HLA-C-restricted CMV epitopes and well-studied HLA-B-restricted CMV epitopes were used by the study. Both a matching HLA type and CMV infection were indicated by public TCR beta signatures.

Germline V gene lookup returns CDR1 PRHDT and CDR2 FYEKMQ (reference sequence). CDR3 size: 19 residues. Unmatched junction bases numbered 21, after V lost 5 bases and J lost 2 bases. Remarks on this clonotype: Its antigen is as yet unknown.

Study-wide points: Carriers of CMV plus the relevant HLA were identified by cumulative public TCR beta family frequency. CMV-specific HLA-C-restricted TCR beta clonotypes dominated the ex vivo response.

TCRdb redid the calling of the reads with MiXCR, one entry per CDR3 protein. This repertoire shows about 920,000 distinct CDR3 sequences, roughly 31% found once; its top ten account for about an eighth. Material: cultured CD8+ T cells from PBMCs, obtained from culture after CMV antigen stimulation. The genes are TRBV13 and TRBJ2-7; 7 bases are shared with TRBD1. The sequence came from a human donor in good health (CMV status not recorded). Some clones in this sample may be carry-over from other donors' samples. The CDR3 spells CASSPTESFAGTAPYEQYF. As DNA, the CDR3 is TGTGCCAGCAGCCCCACCGAATCCTTCGCCGGGACAGCCCCCTACGAGCAGTACTTC.